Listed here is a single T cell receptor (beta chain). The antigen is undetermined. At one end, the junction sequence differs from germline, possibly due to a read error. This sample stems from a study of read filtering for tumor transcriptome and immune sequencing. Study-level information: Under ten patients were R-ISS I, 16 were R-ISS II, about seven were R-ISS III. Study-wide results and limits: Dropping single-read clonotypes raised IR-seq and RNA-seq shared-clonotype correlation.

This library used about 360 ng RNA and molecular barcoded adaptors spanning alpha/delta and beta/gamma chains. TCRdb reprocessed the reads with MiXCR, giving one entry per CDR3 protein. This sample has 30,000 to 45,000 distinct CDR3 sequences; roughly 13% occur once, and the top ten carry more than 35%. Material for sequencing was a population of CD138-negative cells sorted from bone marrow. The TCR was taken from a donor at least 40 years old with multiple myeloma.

CDR3 region: CASSTRLLLASTDTQYF. In DNA form, the CDR3 reads TGTGCCAGCAGTACTAGACTCTTACTAGCGAGCACAGATACGCAGTATTTC. The chain uses TRBV12-3 or TRBV12-4 and TRBJ2-3; 7 bases are shared with TRBD2. This CDR3 has 17 amino acids.